This TCR beta chain was recovered during a study of blood T cell repertoires in COVID-19. The wider study: Sample material is recorded as cDNA or gDNA derived from T cells, B-cell-depleted T cells, or PBMCs.

The germline CDR1 and CDR2 sequences are SEHNR and FQNEAQ (reference sequence). V lost 0 bases to trimming and J lost 0 bases, with 7 bases between them. The CDR3 sequence is 15 residues long. Method: immunoSEQ multiplex PCR; TCRdb's copy keeps in-frame clones and lacks some. This table has some 150,000 clones, about 85% appearing once. The genes are TRBV7-9 and TRBJ2-3; D gene unclear. Specimen: peripheral blood. This clonotype was obtained from a man aged 55-75 years with COVID-19, enrolled during active disease. CDR3: CASSLAADSTDTQYF. CDR3 DNA: TGTGCCAGCAGCTTAGCCGCAGATAGCACAGATACGCAGTATTTT.